The 2 T cell receptor beta chains in this list originate from one sample, sequenced in a study of CD8+ T cells in alopecia areata. The treatment was: oral pan-JAK inhibitor, 5-10 mg twice daily. Extracted RNA was reverse transcribed into cDNA, the sequencing template. The protocol was immunoSEQ multiplex PCR, while the TCRdb copy is restricted to in-frame clones and leaves out a portion. Among some 150,000 clones listed, roughly 60% were seen once. Sequencing used CD4+ T cells sorted from blood, obtained at approximately week 56, from a patient treated with tofacitinib. The origin of the receptors is a human donor with alopecia areata.

This clone was seen only once. The CDR3, as DNA: TGTGCCAGTGCCACAGGGGAGGCGGGTTATGGCTACACCTTC. This encodes CASATGEAGYGYTF. This rearrangement joins TRBV19 to TRBJ1-2, with 7 nucleotides matching TRBD1. Losses at the gene ends were 8 bases for V and 5 bases for J; bases not matched to a gene: 11. Germline CDR1 is LNHDA and CDR2 is SQIVND (reference sequence). CDR3 length: 14 amino acids.

The chain employs TRBV27 and TRBJ2-5, with a weak D call TRBD1 (6 bases). Per germline, CDR1 MNHEY and CDR2 SMNVEV (reference sequence). Trimming pared 6 bases from V and 4 bases from J, leaving 15 bases between. This CDR3 region has 14 residues. CDR3 loop: CASSLFRGSETQYF. In DNA form, the CDR3 reads TGTGCCAGCAGCCTGTTCAGGGGTTCAGAGACCCAGTACTTC.